This T cell receptor (beta chain) was observed in a study of CD8 T cells in ankylosing spondylitis (dated by TCRdb to the late 2010s). General notes on the study: The study profiled T cell receptor beta repertoires in healthy donors and ankylosing spondylitis patients to find disease-linked TCR variants. The whole study cohort included over a hundred healthy donors and 20 to 30 ankylosing spondylitis patients. Samples of peripheral blood were taken, and for ankylosing spondylitis patients, synovial fluid was collected as well.

Including the terminal cysteine and phenylalanine, the CDR3 comprises 17 residues. The DNA shown is the 51-base CDR3, in frame from base 1. The germline ends are 17 bases apart after V is trimmed by 2 bases and J by 4 bases. CDR1 and CDR2, looked up from the germline V gene, are MGHRA and YSYEKL. This clonotype was detected a few times. Its recognized antigen is unknown. Qualities for individual bases were not recorded, and no much larger clone is one base off. For sequencing, an Illumina HiSeq 2500 was employed. Quantitative 5'-RACE with molecular barcodes was the method used to prepare the TCR beta libraries. Processing in the source paper ran as follows. A new computational method based on a probabilistic model of VDJ rearrangement was used to identify disease-linked TCR variants. The public reads were quality trimmed at Q25 with fastp and then assembled into clones with MiXCR by TCRdb, keeping productive beta chains. Rows with one shared CDR3 protein collapse into an entry with the most common genes and DNA. The V and J calls here are based on TCRdb, not the publication. This sample holds about 360,000 distinct CDR3 sequences; about 14% were observed only once. The top ten clones comprise roughly 1.1% of the sample.

The investigation overall reported the following: The disease-linked clones had a CD8+ phenotype and were found at relatively low frequencies in peripheral blood. A TCR beta motif of about eight highly homologous amino acid variants appeared characteristic of blood from ankylosing spondylitis patients. The disease-linked clones were reported as significantly enriched in matched synovial fluid samples from ankylosing spondylitis patients. Some TCR beta motif variants had previously been reported in synovial fluid and blood of reactive arthritis patients, which suggested common disease-initiation mechanisms.

The sequence derives from a male donor with ankylosing spondylitis or in good health (not recorded which). The V and J segments used are TRBV4-1 and TRBJ2-2; the D gene cannot be resolved reliably. Sequenced material: blood, either unsorted or a sorted T cell fraction (not recorded which). The bases are TGCGCCAGCAGCCAAAAGTCTCGCCCGACCCCCACCGGGGAGCTGTTTTTT. The translation is CASSQKSRPTPTGELFF.